The rows below give T cell receptor beta chains drawn from one sample of a study of blood T cell repertoires in COVID-19. TCRdb's copy holds only in-frame clones and misses some; the assay was immunoSEQ multiplex PCR. The data contain roughly 180,000 clones, approximately 85% of them singletons. Source material: peripheral blood. Receptor source: a man in his fifties or sixties who had recovered from COVID-19. Each CDR3 is given with its conserved first and last residue. D genes are given only for firm matches. Where a row states a size, it is once, few, many or the class of an expanded clone; other rows omit it.

TRBJ2-2 | NA | TRBD2 | TRBV19 | TGTGCCAGTAGTAACCCTAGCGGGGGTTCCGGGGAGCTGTTTTTT | CASSNPSGGSGELFF
TRBJ2-3 | NA | TRBD2 | TRBV5-1 | TGCGCCAGCAGCGGCGGGGGGCAAGATACGCAGTATTTT | CASSGGGQDTQYF
TRBJ1-2 | NA | TRBD1 | TRBV9 | TGTGCCAGCAGCCTCCAGAGACAGGGCAACTATGGCTACACCTTC | CASSLQRQGNYGYTF
TRBJ2-5 | NA | TRBD2 | TRBV3-1/TRBV3-2 | TGTGCCAGCAGGGTACGGGGGGGGGCTCTTCAAGAGACCCAGTACTTC | CASRVRGGALQETQYF
TRBJ2-1 | many | TRBD2 | TRBV9 | TGTGCCAGCAGCGTTAGCGGGGGGCCTCAATCGCAGTTCTTC | CASSVSGGPQSQFF
TRBJ2-7 | NA | TRBD1 | TRBV10-3 | TGTGCCATCAGCGCCGGGACAGGGGGCTTAGAGCAGTACTTC | CAISAGTGGLEQYF
TRBJ1-2 | NA | TRBD1 | TRBV6-2/TRBV6-3 | TGTGCCAGCAGTTCGAAGACAGGGTCCTATGGCTACACCTTC | CASSSKTGSYGYTF
TRBJ1-6 | NA | NA | TRBV1 | TGCACCAGCAGCCAGGATGACAGGACCCCCTCCTATAATTCACCCCTCCACTTT | CTSSQDDRTPSYNSPLHF
TRBJ1-2 | NA | TRBD1 | TRBV29-1 | TGCAGCGTTCAACAGGGGGCTGAAGTATATGGCTACACCTTC | CSVQQGAEVYGYTF
TRBJ2-1 | NA | NA | TRBV3-1/TRBV3-2 | TGTGCCAGCAAGAGGGTGCAGGAGGGTGAGCAGTTCTTC | CASKRVQEGEQFF
TRBJ1-2 | NA | NA | TRBV11-2 | TGTGCCAGCAGCTTAGGAGGGCAGAACTATGGCTACACCTTC | CASSLGGQNYGYTF
TRBJ1-1 | NA | NA | TRBV19 | TGTGCCAGTAGTGCGGGGATGGTAGCTTTCTTT | CASSAGMVAFF
TRBJ2-5 | NA | TRBD1 | TRBV19 | TGTGCCAGTAGTAAACCCGGGACAGGGGGCTTCGAGACCCAGTACTTC | CASSKPGTGGFETQYF
TRBJ1-2 | once | TRBD1 | TRBV5-1 | TGCGCCAGCAGCTCGGGACAGGGGGCGTATTATGGCTACACCTTC | CASSSGQGAYYGYTF
TRBJ1-5 | NA | TRBD1 | TRBV6-5 | TGTGCCAGCAGGGCCGGGGACAGGGAATATCAGCCCCAGCATTTT | CASRAGDREYQPQHF
TRBJ2-5 | NA | TRBD1 | TRBV7-9 | TGTGCCAGCAGCCGATCAGGGGGCGCGGAGACCCAGTACTTC | CASSRSGGAETQYF
TRBJ2-7 | NA | TRBD1 | TRBV5-5 | TGTGCCAGCAGCTTGGCCTGGGACAGGGCTATCGAGCAGTACTTC | CASSLAWDRAIEQYF
TRBJ2-7 | NA | TRBD1 | TRBV11-2 | TGTGCCAGCAGCTCAATCAGGGACAGGGGCTACGAGCAGTACTTC | CASSSIRDRGYEQYF
TRBJ2-7 | NA | NA | TRBV7-2 | TGTGCCAGCAGCTTCCTAGGGGCCCCGATTACCTACGAGCAGTACTTC | CASSFLGAPITYEQYF
TRBJ2-1 | once | NA | TRBV21-1 | TGTGCCAGCAGCCCGGGGGGCGGGGACAATGAGCAGTTCTTC | CASSPGGGDNEQFF
TRBJ2-1 | NA | NA | TRBV19 | TGTGCCAGTAGGGAGACTCTCTCGAGTAATGAGCAGTTCTTC | CASRETLSSNEQFF
TRBJ2-7 | NA | TRBD1 | TRBV14 | TGTGCCAGGCTACAGGGGGGCTACTACTACTACTTGGAGCAGTACTTC | CARLQGGYYYYLEQYF
TRBJ1-3 | NA | TRBD1 | TRBV18 | TGTGCCAGCTCACCCCGACAGGGTGCCTCTGGAAACACCATATATTTT | CASSPRQGASGNTIYF
TRBJ1-5 | NA | TRBD1 | TRBV28 | TGTGCCAGCTGGGGACAGGGGCCGCCTTCGGGTCAGCCCCAGCATTTT | CASWGQGPPSGQPQHF
TRBJ1-1 | NA | NA | TRBV7-9 | TGTGCCAGCAGCTTAAGGACAAACTGGGACACTGAAGCTTTCTTT | CASSLRTNWDTEAFF
TRBJ1-3 | few | NA | TRBV2 | TGTGCCAGCAGTGCACCCCAGGGGCTTGGAAACACCATATATTTT | CASSAPQGLGNTIYF
TRBJ1-2 | NA | NA | TRBV6-2/TRBV6-3 | TGTGCCAGCAGTTCCGGTAACTATGGCTACACCTTC | CASSSGNYGYTF
TRBJ2-1 | few | TRBD2 | TRBV11-3 | TGTGCCAGCAGCCTGAGCGGGGTAAACAATGAGCAGTTCTTC | CASSLSGVNNEQFF
TRBJ2-5 | NA | NA | TRBV3-1/TRBV3-2 | TGTGCCAGCAGCCAGAGACAGATGGGACAAGAGACCCAGTACTTC | CASSQRQMGQETQYF
TRBJ1-2 | NA | NA | TRBV7-9 | TGTGCCAGCAGCCCGGGAAATTTCTATGGCTACACCTTC | CASSPGNFYGYTF
TRBJ2-2 | NA | TRBD2 | TRBV19 | TGTGCCAGTAGCCGTCGGGCGGGGGAGGTCACCGGGGAGCTGTTTTTT | CASSRRAGEVTGELFF
TRBJ2-6 | NA | TRBD2 | TRBV7-9 | TGTGCCAGCAGCCAGAGCGGGGGGGCCTCTGGGGCCAACGTCCTGACTTTC | CASSQSGGASGANVLTF
TRBJ2-5 | NA | TRBD1 | TRBV9 | TGTGCCAGCAGCACCCAGGACAGGGGGGAGACCCAGTACTTC | CASSTQDRGETQYF
TRBJ2-2 | NA | TRBD2 | TRBV27 | TGTGCCAGCAGTTTGTGGGCGGGGGTCGTCGGGGAGCTGTTTTTT | CASSLWAGVVGELFF